This record covers a single T cell receptor (beta chain). Antigen specificity is unknown. One junction end disagrees with the germline gene, perhaps due to a read error. The source of the sample is a study of T cells in Graves' hyperthyroidism and ophthalmopathy. Study details: Before treatment of any kind, peripheral blood was taken at initial diagnosis.

The CDR3 runs 14 residues. Germline V CDR1 and CDR2: MNHEY, SVGAGI. Study results and caveats: The model made its ophthalmopathy prediction, and onset followed a median roughly 6.5 months later.

RNA transcripts yielded amplified TCR beta CDR3 regions. An initial round of RT-PCR targeting the TCR CDR3 relied on the HTBI primer set. One entry per CDR3 protein, called by TCRdb with MiXCR from the multiplex PCR reads. Among a few hundred thousand distinct CDR3 sequences listed, 15% to 20% were seen once. Clinical symptoms, serum thyroxine, TRAb, thyroid ultrasound and orbital computed tomography informed diagnoses. 10 ml of fresh peripheral blood supplied the PBMCs. The sample comprised blood. This chain connects TRBV6-5 to TRBJ1-3, with D tentatively TRBD1 (5 bases). This clonotype was sampled from an older woman with Graves' ophthalmopathy. CDR3 DNA: TGTGCCAGCAGTTCCCGGACAAGAGGAAACACCACATATTTT. Translation gives CASSSRTRGNTTYF.